This T cell receptor beta chain is drawn from a study of shared clonotypes between healthy human individuals. CDR3 length equals 15 residues. CDR1 is MDHEN, CDR2 SYDVKM, per germline. V shed 2 bases and J shed 0 bases, with 5 bases lying between them. On this clone: Other DNA sequences of this sample code for an identical CDR3.

Every subset's genomic DNA went evenly onto several immunoSEQ plates. The method was immunoSEQ multiplex PCR; TCRdb's version includes in-frame clones alone and lacks a portion of them. The table has 500,000 to 550,000 clones, 90% to 97% seen once. The sample comprised naive CD4+ T cells sorted from blood. The subset is: CD45RA+ positively selected. The chain couples TRBV28 to TRBJ2-6; D is unresolved. The sequence came from a woman aged 25-40 years in good health. CDR3 amino acids: CASSLRISGANVLTF. For the CDR3, the DNA is TGTGCCAGCAGTTTACGGATCTCTGGGGCCAACGTCCTGACTTTC. The variable domain in full, with the rest retrieved from reference TRBV28 and TRBJ2-6, is DVKVTQSSRYLVKRTGEKVFLECVQDMDHENMFWYRQDPGLGLRLIYFSYDVKMKEKGDIPEGYSVSREKKERFSLILESASTNQTSMYLCASSLRISGANVLTFGAGSRLTVL.